The T cell receptor beta chain under discussion was sequenced for a study of blood T cell repertoires in COVID-19. A case of COVID-19 had been met by exposed participants within 2 weeks before study entry. Deletions cut 4 bases from V and 1 base from J, with 7 bases between. The CDR3 spans 13 residues. Germline-derived CDR1 and CDR2 are MNHEY and SMNVEV (reference sequence). Generated by immunoSEQ multiplex PCR, the TCRdb table keeps only in-frame clones and is missing some. The sample holds approximately 190,000 clones, 84% seen once. Sequenced input: PBMCs or T cells enriched from blood (not recorded which). The chain has TRBV27 and TRBJ1-1; D is unresolved. The TCR sequence derives from a woman in her 30s who had been exposed to COVID-19. CDR3: CASSSRQNTEAFF. The CDR3, as DNA: TGTGCCAGCAGTTCCAGACAGAACACTGAAGCTTTCTTT.